The next 7 T cell receptor beta chains were all read from a single sample in a study of blood T cells in healthy people across ages. For the second PCR, which ran for about 7 to 11 cycles, a sample-barcoded 5' primer and a J-beta primer mix were used. TCRdb reprocessed the 5' RACE reads via MiXCR and lists one record per CDR3 protein. The table shows about 1.1 million distinct CDR3 sequences, with roughly two fifths occurring only once. The specimen was blood. The source of these receptors is a man younger than 30 in good health.

The chain is built from TRBV6-5 and TRBJ1-2, with D possibly matching TRBD1 (5 bases). Germline CDR1 is MNHEY and CDR2 is SVGAGI. Deletions cut 10 bases from V and 0 bases from J, with 18 bases between. The CDR3 has 15 residues. The CDR3 bases are TGTGCCACCAGACCGGGACGGCTAGCTAACTATGGCTACACCTTC. Translated: CATRPGRLANYGYTF.

The rearrangement uses TRBV7-2 and TRBJ1-3; no clear D gene. The germline CDR1 and CDR2 sequences are SGHTA and FQGNSA. Between the trimmed V and J ends, which lost 5 bases and 2 bases, there was a span of 10 bases. The CDR3 is made up of 14 amino acids. The CDR3 nucleotides are TGTGCCAGCAGCCCGCCGGGGACTGGAAACACCATATATTTT. This encodes CASSPPGTGNTIYF.

The chain combines TRBV20-1 with TRBJ2-6; D remains unclear. CDR3 length: 17 amino acids. The V gene's germline CDR1 is DFQATT and CDR2 SNEGSKA (reference sequence). V was pared by 0 bases and J by 0 bases, with 12 bases between. CDR3 region: CSARDTGPNSGANVLTF. Here the CDR3 DNA reads TGCAGTGCTAGAGATACCGGGCCGAACTCTGGGGCCAACGTCCTGACTTTC.

This clonotype was seen more than once but under ten times. This chain connects TRBV4-3 to TRBJ2-3, with 7 bases that match TRBD2. In germline, CDR1 is LGHNA, CDR2 YSLEER. Trimming took 6 bases from V and 2 from J; bases not matched to a gene: 11. The CDR3 is made up of 16 amino acids. This chain's CDR3 is CASSIAGGFDTDTQYF. The CDR3 DNA follows: TGCGCCAGCAGTATAGCGGGCGGTTTCGACACAGATACGCAGTATTTT.

The rearrangement links TRBV20-1 to TRBJ2-5; the D gene could be TRBD1 or TRBD2 (6 bases each). Between the trimmed V and J ends, which lost 7 bases and 11 bases, there was a span of 26 bases. CDR1 and CDR2 from the germline V gene are DFQATT and SNEGSKA (reference sequence). The CDR3 extends over 14 amino acids. CDR3 sequence reads: CSVPVRGLGYEQYF. CDR3 nucleotide sequence: TGCAGTGTGCCCGTACGGGGGCTTGGGTATGAGCAGTACTTC.

The chain recombines TRBV9 with TRBJ2-2; 9 bases are shared with TRBD2. The CDR3 has 18 amino acids. V lost 0 bases, J lost 4 bases, and 10 bases stayed unmatched. Germline V lookup: CDR1 SGDLS, CDR2 YYNGEE. CDR3 in DNA: TGTGCCAGCAGCGTAGATCCAGCGGGGGGATCATTCACCGGGGAGCTGTTTTTT. It specifies CASSVDPAGGSFTGELFF.

The chain has TRBV7-2 and TRBJ1-4; tentative D call: TRBD1 (6 bases). Looked up from germline, CDR1 is SGHTA and CDR2 is FQGNSA. V was trimmed by 4 bases and J by 4 bases, leaving 10 bases between them. The CDR3 consists of 14 residues. The CDR3 region is CASSSTGYNEKLFF. CDR3 DNA: TGTGCCAGCAGCTCGACAGGATATAATGAAAAACTGTTTTTT.